A single sample is the source of the 29 T cell receptor delta chains below, sequenced in a study of gammadelta T cells in human blood. TCRdb repeated clone calling on the RT-PCR reads with CATT. This table holds 850 to 1,000 delta-chain clones, 40% to 50% found once. Sequenced sample: non-Vgamma9Vdelta2 gamma-delta T cells from infant blood. The receptor set was obtained from a human donor.

By frequency in the sample, this clone is large. The same CDR3 is also encoded by other DNA sequences in this sample. This chain uses TRDV1 with TRDJ1, with 13 bases lining up with TRDD3. Germline CDR1 reads TSWWSYY; CDR2 reads QGS. The length of the CDR3 is 24 residues. The V segment lost 4 bases and the J segment 0 bases; nucleotides outside the gene matches: 26. Here the CDR3 DNA reads TGTGCTCTTGGGGGCCAAGGGGGGCCCCGGAGAACTGGGGGATACGGCGGGTACACCGATAAACTCATCTTT. It is translated as CALGGQGGPRRTGGYGGYTDKLIF.

To note about this clone: One base away lies a much larger clone, so this may be a sequencing read error. Additional DNA sequences in this sample encode the identical CDR3. The chain uses TRAV29/DV5 and TRDJ1, with a tentative D call TRDD3 (5 bases). The CDR3 sequence is 19 residues long. CDR1 NSMFDY and CDR2 ISSIKDK come from the germline V gene. The CDR3 nucleotides are TGTGCAGCAAGCGCGCATGGGCTATACGTTCCCCGATCCGGCGATAAACTCATCTTC. Its protein product is CAASAHGLYVPRSGDKLIF.

In the case of this clone: With a far larger clone one base away, a read error is the likely cause. The chain is built from TRDV1 and TRDJ1; TRDD2 matches at 7 bases. With 2 bases clipped from V and 0 bases from J, the junction kept 15 bases outside the gene matches. Germline V lookup: CDR1 TSWWSYY, CDR2 QGS. The CDR3 runs 19 residues. CDR3 nucleotides: TGTGCTCTTGGGGAAGAAGGCCTTCCTTCCCTTTTCTACACCGATAAACTCATCTTT. As protein: CALGEEGLPSLFYTDKLIF.

With respect to this clone: A read error is the likely source, as a far larger clone sits one nucleotide away. The chain employs TRDV1 and TRDJ1, with 8 nucleotides matching TRDD2. The trim removed 1 base at V and 1 base at J, leaving 14 bases unmatched. Germline lookup yields CDR1 TSWWSYY and CDR2 QGS. The CDR3 is made up of 19 amino acids. The CDR3 spells CALGEREASFLSGTDKLIF. For the CDR3, the DNA is TGTGCTCTTGGGGAACGTGAGGCTTCCTTCCTATCTGGCACCGATAAACTCATCTTT.

This clone was observed a few times. A clone one base away is much larger, so this may be a read error. Other DNA sequences in this specimen translate into the identical CDR3. V gene TRDV1 combines with J gene TRDJ1; possibly TRDD2 for D (8 bases). CDR1 and CDR2 from the germline V gene are TSWWSYY and QGS. This CDR3 has 21 amino acids. V gave up 3 bases and J gave up 5 bases, with 34 bases separating them. The CDR3 is CALGDVRTSYQGDAIPDKLIF. Here the CDR3 DNA reads TGTGCTCTTGGGGACGTGAGGACTTCCTACCAGGGGGATGCTATCCCTGATAAACTCATCTTT.

Remarks on this clone: One base separates it from a far larger clone, so it is likely a read error. Other DNA sequences from this sample encode an identical CDR3 as well. J is TRDJ1 and V is TRDV1; possibly TRDD3 for D (5 bases). The CDR3 spans 20 residues. Trimming took off 1 base at V and 5 bases at J, with 29 bases between the two ends. The germline gives CDR1 TSWWSYY, CDR2 QGS. In DNA form, the CDR3 reads TGTGCTCTTGGGGAACGGAACCTTAGGGGGGCCGAACGGGTCACTGATAAACTCATCTTT. It codes for CALGERNLRGAERVTDKLIF.

On this clone itself: A far larger clone is only one base removed, so a read error is likely. Other DNA sequences in the sample encode the same CDR3. V gene TRDV3 combines with J gene TRDJ1, with 7 bases lining up with TRDD3. Looked up from germline, CDR1 is TVYSNPD and CDR2 is GDNSRS (reference sequence). J lost 5 bases, V lost 0 bases, and 21 bases had no gene match. The CDR3 sequence is 18 residues long. The chain's CDR3 is CAFSSRPWGDKGTDKLIF. The CDR3 nucleotides are TGTGCCTTTAGCTCGAGACCCTGGGGGGACAAGGGCACAGATAAACTCATCTTT.

With regard to this clone: This may stem from a read error, because a much larger clone lies one nucleotide away. The sample has other DNA sequences that encode this CDR3 too. The rearrangement joins TRDV1 to TRDJ1, with 8 positions matching TRDD3. The CDR3 covers 19 residues. Germline loops: CDR1 TSWWSYY, CDR2 QGS. V trimming: 0 bases; J trimming: 4 bases; junction bases outside the gene matches: 16. In DNA form, the CDR3 reads TGTGCTCTTGGGGAACTTCCCTACCTGGGGGACACTGGGGTCGATAAACTCATCTTT. It yields the protein CALGELPYLGDTGVDKLIF.

Points on this clone: A much larger clone sits a single nucleotide away, making a read error possible. The sample contains more than one DNA sequence encoding this CDR3. The V and J genes are TRDV1 and TRDJ1; a possible D gene is TRDD3 (6 bases). V was shortened by 1 base and J by 0 bases, with 21 bases between the two germline ends. This CDR3 contains 19 residues. CDR1 and CDR2 from the germline V gene are TSWWSYY and QGS. The CDR3 nucleotides are TGTGCTCTTGGGGAACCCTTAACTCGGGGGACCCGATACACCGATAAACTCATCTTT. Translated, it gives CALGEPLTRGTRYTDKLIF.

Of note for this clone: Just one base apart from a much larger clone, this may be a read error. Other DNA sequences in this sample translate to the same CDR3. V usage is TRAV29/DV5 and J usage is TRDJ1, with TRDD3 identical over 12 bases. The CDR3 is 16 residues long. The V gene's germline CDR1 is NSMFDY and CDR2 ISSIKDK. CDR3 sequence: CALRTGGYYGTDKLIF. The CDR3 DNA sequence: TGTGCTCTGCGTACTGGGGGATACTACGGCACTGATAAACTCATCTTT. The variable domain in full, completed from reference TRAV29/DV5 and TRDJ1, reads DQQVKQNSPSLSVQEGRISILNCDYTNSMFDYFLWYKKYPAEGPTFLISISSIKDKNEDGRFTVFLNKSAKHLSLHIVPSQPGDSAVYFCALRTGGYYGTDKLIFGKGTRVTVEP.

Note on this clone: Given a much more abundant clone one base away, this may be a read error. This chain links TRDV1 with TRDJ1; maybe TRDD2 (9 bases). The CDR3 length is 19 residues. The germline CDR1 and CDR2 sequences are TSWWSYY and QGS. Trimming removed 5 bases from V and 6 bases from J, with 31 bases in between. CDR3 protein: CALGITFLLGVYKTNKLIF. The CDR3 nucleotides read TGTGCTCTTGGGATCACCTTCCTACTGGGGGTCTACAAAACCAATAAACTCATCTTT.

Regarding this clone: This may be a read error, as it is one base from a much larger clone. The V and J genes are TRAV38-2/DV8 and TRDJ1; perhaps TRDD2 as D (6 bases). The V gene's germline CDR1 is TSESDYY and CDR2 QEAYKQQN. The CDR3 spans 22 residues. In DNA, the CDR3 is TGTGCTTATAGGAGTCGGGGCCTTCCATTTATTTCTGGGACATATTTCACCTATAAACTCATCTTT. Translation gives CAYRSRGLPFISGTYFTYKLIF.

As for this clone: A far larger clone differs by one base, so this is likely a read error. The rearrangement links TRDV1 to TRDJ2; TRDD3 matches 12 bases. This CDR3 comprises 21 residues. Germline CDR1 and CDR2: TSWWSYY and QGS. Here the CDR3 DNA reads TGTGCTCTTGGGGCCGATCCCTTCCTATGCCCTCTGGGGGATACGTCCGATAAACGCATCTTT. As protein: CALGADPFLCPLGDTSDKRIF.

As to this clone: It may be a read error: a sequence one base away is much more abundant. V and J are TRDV1 and TRDJ1; 9 positions match TRDD2. CDR3 length: 19 residues. V lost 0 bases to trimming and J lost 10 bases; unmatched junction nucleotides: 21. Per the germline V gene, CDR1 is TSWWSYY and CDR2 is QGS. The CDR3 reads CALGELTSFLLYWGGGLIF. The CDR3 nucleotides are TGTGCTCTTGGGGAACTCACCTCCTTCCTACTGTACTGGGGTGGGGGACTCATCTTT.

A remark on this clone: A much larger clone lies one base from this, so it may be a read error. This sample includes further DNA sequences coding for the same CDR3. The V gene is TRDV1, the J gene TRDJ2; a possible D gene is TRDD3 (6 bases). The germline V gene has CDR1 TSWWSYY and CDR2 QGS. Trimming took off 0 bases at V and 7 bases at J, with 36 bases between the two ends. The CDR3 length is 23 residues. CDR3 nucleotide sequence: TGTGCTCTTGGGGAACTAGATGGGTCCCACCCCATTTTACTGGGAGATACAAAAGCACAACTCTTCTTT. This encodes CALGELDGSHPILLGDTKAQLFF.

This clone has only one observation. The likely explanation is a read error, given a far larger clone one base away. The chain is built from TRDV1 and TRDJ1, with 7 bases identical to TRDD3. V was clipped by 0 bases and J by 0 bases; unmatched bases: 22. Germline CDR1 TSWWSYY, CDR2 QGS. The CDR3 contains 22 residues. In DNA, the CDR3 is TGTGCTCTTGGGGAACTCTGGCAGCGACTGGGGCATACCAGCCAGTACACCGATAAACTCATCTTT. Its protein product is CALGELWQRLGHTSQYTDKLIF.

This clone is large in the sample. V gene TRDV1 combines with J gene TRDJ2, with 11 positions matching TRDD3. V dropped 2 bases and J dropped 1; count of bases not matched to a gene: 27. The CDR3 extends over 25 amino acids. Germline CDR1 reads TSWWSYY; CDR2 reads QGS. CDR3 sequence: CALGEGPSYNFYYWGIIDLTAQLFF. The CDR3 bases are TGTGCTCTTGGGGAAGGTCCTTCCTATAACTTTTACTACTGGGGGATAATCGATTTGACAGCACAACTCTTCTTT.

Of note for this clone: A read error may be the cause here, since a much bigger clone is one base away. The chain couples TRDV1 to TRDJ1, with 12 bases fitting TRDD3. CDR3 length: 26 amino acids. Germline CDR1 is TSWWSYY and CDR2 is QGS. The V and J ends lost 5 bases and 2 bases, in that order; junction bases with no gene match: 36. The CDR3 nucleotides read TGTGCTCTTGGGAGGGTGGGCCGAACTATCCTTCCTCTCCGCGATGGACTGGGGGATACTACCGATAAACTCATCTTT. Its translation: CALGRVGRTILPLRDGLGDTTDKLIF.

As for this clone: A much larger clone lies a single base off, so this may be a read error. This sample includes further DNA sequences coding for the same CDR3. This sequence joins TRDV2 and TRDJ3; TRDD3 matches 9 bases. The CDR3 consists of 21 residues. Germline V gene lookup returns CDR1 GEAIGNYY and CDR2 EKD. CDR3 nucleotide sequence: TGTGCCTGTGACACGGCCTTACTGGGGGAGAACCTATCCTGGGACACTCGACAGATGTTTTTC. Its translation is CACDTALLGENLSWDTRQMFF.

In its sample, this clone is medium-sized (0.01 to 0.1%). This may be a read error: a much more frequent sequence differs by one nucleotide. The same CDR3 can be traced to other DNA sequences in this sample. The chain couples TRDV1 to TRDJ1; 12 bases map to TRDD3. From germline, CDR1 is TSWWSYY and CDR2 QGS. CDR3 length: 22 residues. The CDR3 region has the DNA TGTGCTCTTGGGGAACTCTGGCAGCGACTGGGGGATACCAGCCAGTACACTGATAAACTCATCTTT. Residues: CALGELWQRLGDTSQYTDKLIF.

About this clone itself: A much larger clone differs from this one at a single base, so this may be a read error. The same CDR3 is also encoded by other DNA sequences in this sample. The chain has TRDV1 and TRDJ1, with TRDD3 matching over 12 bases. J gave up 5 bases and V 2 bases, and 9 bases lay outside the gene matches. The CDR3 runs 17 residues. Germline V gene sequence: CDR1 TSWWSYY, CDR2 QGS. In DNA, the CDR3 is TGTGCTCTTGGGGAAGTAAGGCTGGGGGATACGGCTGATAAACTCATCTTT. It is translated as CALGEVRLGDTADKLIF.

Comment on this clone: A single base separates this from a much larger clone, so it may be a read error. The chain has TRDV1 and TRDJ1, with TRDD3 identical over 12 bases. The CDR3 is 22 residues long. CDR1 is TSWWSYY, CDR2 QGS, per germline. CDR3 DNA: TGTGCTTTTGGGGATTTCTGCCTACCCTACTGGGGGATACCCGAAATCACCGATAAACTCATCTTT. The encoded protein is CAFGDFCLPYWGIPEITDKLIF.

As for this clone: Since a far larger clone is one base different, this is likely a read error. Other nucleotide sequences in the sample specify the same CDR3. This chain links TRDV3 with TRDJ1; 9 bases fit TRDD3. Germline loops: CDR1 TVYSNPD, CDR2 GDNSRS (reference sequence). The CDR3 consists of 17 residues. The CDR3 reads CAYSPRPYWGNTDKLIF. CDR3 in DNA: TGTGCCTACAGCCCCCGCCCGTACTGGGGGAACACAGATAAACTCATCTTT.

Notes on this clone: The sample contains more than one DNA sequence encoding this CDR3. The chain employs TRDV1 and TRDJ1; 12 bases match TRDD3. With V trimmed by 0 bases and J by 5 bases, 19 bases remained unmatched. The CDR3 covers 21 residues. Germline CDR1 TSWWSYY, CDR2 QGS. The CDR3 DNA sequence: TGTGCTCTTGGGGAACTAGATCAGACCTACTGGGGGATACCTTATGCTGATAAACTCATCTTT. It is translated as CALGELDQTYWGIPYADKLIF.

The sample holds a few counts of this clone. This sequence may be a read error, since a much larger clone differs from it by one base. Other DNA sequences in the same sample also yield this CDR3. The J gene is TRDJ1, the V gene TRAV38-2/DV8; 9 bases fit TRDD3. There are 20 residues in the CDR3. CDR1 TSESDYY and CDR2 QEAYKQQN come from the germline V gene. CDR3 nucleotide sequence: TGTGCTTATAGGAGCGCGGAGTTGGGGGATAGGTGGGGCTACACTGATAAACTCATCTTT. Translation: CAYRSAELGDRWGYTDKLIF.

The sample holds one count of this clone. Just one base apart from a much larger clone, this may be a read error. The chain links TRDV1 to TRDJ1; TRDD3 aligns across 7 bases. In germline, CDR1 is TSWWSYY, CDR2 QGS. The CDR3 is 21 residues long. V was pared by 4 bases and J by 0 bases, with 23 bases of the junction left unmatched. The DNA of the CDR3 is TGTGCTCTTGGGGCCAGGTACTTCATCACTGCGGTGGGGGACAACACCGATAAACTCATCTTT. It encodes CALGARYFITAVGDNTDKLIF.

Note on this clone: The likely explanation is a read error, given a far larger clone one base away. The rearrangement joins TRDV2 to TRDJ3; TRDD3 matches 7 bases. Per the germline V gene, CDR1 is GEAIGNYY and CDR2 is EKD. This CDR3 comprises 16 residues. CDR3 DNA sequence: TGTGCCTGTGACTGGGGGAGCTCCCGGGACACCCGACAGATGTTTTTC. Protein product: CACDWGSSRDTRQMFF.

This clone turned up a few times. This may be a read error: a much more frequent sequence differs by one nucleotide. The sample holds other DNA sequences that translate to the same CDR3. The chain couples TRDV1 to TRDJ1; D might be TRDD3 (5 bases). The CDR3 contains 16 residues. The germline V gene encodes CDR1 TSWWSYY and CDR2 QGS. The CDR3 sequence is CALGELAGFHTDKLIF. The CDR3 DNA sequence: TGTGCTCTTGGGGAACTGGCGGGATTCCACACTGATAAACTCATCTTT.

As regards this clone: The same CDR3 also results from other DNA sequences found in this sample. This chain connects TRDV1 to TRDJ1; 11 bases are shared with TRDD3. Trimming at V came to 1 base and at J to 10 bases, leaving 14 bases not matched to a gene. The germline CDR1 and CDR2 sequences are TSWWSYY and QGS. The CDR3 is made up of 17 amino acids. CDR3 region: CALGEHPGDLGDTGLIF. In DNA form, the CDR3 reads TGTGCTCTTGGGGAACATCCCGGTGACCTGGGGGATACAGGACTCATCTTT.